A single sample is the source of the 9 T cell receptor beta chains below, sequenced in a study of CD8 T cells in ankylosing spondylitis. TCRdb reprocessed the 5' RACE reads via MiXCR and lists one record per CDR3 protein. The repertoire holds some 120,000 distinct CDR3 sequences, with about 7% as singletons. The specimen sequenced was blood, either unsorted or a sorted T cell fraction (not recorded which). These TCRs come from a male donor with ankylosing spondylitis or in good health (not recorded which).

CDR3 bases: TGCAGTGCTAGTGAGGTTGGACAGGCGCCTACGGGTGGCTACACCTTC. It translates to CSASEVGQAPTGGYTF. The genes are TRBV20-1 and TRBJ1-2; the match to TRBD1 covers 7 bases. CDR1 is DFQATT, CDR2 SNEGSKA, per germline (reference sequence). With 3 bases clipped from V and 7 bases from J, the junction kept 17 bases outside the gene matches. CDR3 length: 16 residues.

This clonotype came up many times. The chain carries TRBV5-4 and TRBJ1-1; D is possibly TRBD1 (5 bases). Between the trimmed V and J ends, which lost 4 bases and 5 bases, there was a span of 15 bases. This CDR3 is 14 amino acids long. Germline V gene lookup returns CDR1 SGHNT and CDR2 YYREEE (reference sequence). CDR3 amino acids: CASSGGSTRTEAFF. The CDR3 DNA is TGTGCCAGCAGCGGGGGTTCCACGAGAACTGAAGCTTTCTTT.

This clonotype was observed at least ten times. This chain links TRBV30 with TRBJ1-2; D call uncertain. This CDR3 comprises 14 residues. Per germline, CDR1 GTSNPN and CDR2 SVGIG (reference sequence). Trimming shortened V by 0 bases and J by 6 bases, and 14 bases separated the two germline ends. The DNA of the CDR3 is TGTGCCTGGAGTGTATTATTGGAGTTAGATGGCTACACCTTC. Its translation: CAWSVLLELDGYTF.

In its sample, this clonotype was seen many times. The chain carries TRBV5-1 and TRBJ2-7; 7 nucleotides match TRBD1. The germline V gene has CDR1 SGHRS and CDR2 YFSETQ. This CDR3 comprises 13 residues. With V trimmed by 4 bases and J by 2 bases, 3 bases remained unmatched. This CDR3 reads CASSRGQAYEQYF. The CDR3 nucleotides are TGCGCCAGCAGCCGTGGACAGGCCTACGAGCAGTACTTC.

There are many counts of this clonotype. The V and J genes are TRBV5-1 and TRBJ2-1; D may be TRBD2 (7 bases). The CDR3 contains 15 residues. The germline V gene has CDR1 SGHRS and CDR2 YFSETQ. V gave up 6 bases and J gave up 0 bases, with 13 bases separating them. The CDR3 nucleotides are TGCGCCAGCACTGGCGGGGGCAGCTCCTACAATGAGCAGTTCTTC. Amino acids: CASTGGGSSYNEQFF.

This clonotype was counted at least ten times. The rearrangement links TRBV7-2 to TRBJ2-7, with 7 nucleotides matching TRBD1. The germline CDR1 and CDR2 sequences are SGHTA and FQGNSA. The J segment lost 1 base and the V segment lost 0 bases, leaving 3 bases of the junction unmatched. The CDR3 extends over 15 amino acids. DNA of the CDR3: TGTGCCAGCAGCTTAGCAGGGGGACAGTCCTACGAGCAGTACTTC. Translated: CASSLAGGQSYEQYF.

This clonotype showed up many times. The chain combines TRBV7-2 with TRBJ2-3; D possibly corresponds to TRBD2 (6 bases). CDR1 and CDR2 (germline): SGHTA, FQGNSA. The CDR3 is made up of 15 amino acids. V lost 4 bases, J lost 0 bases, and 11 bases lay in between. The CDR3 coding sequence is TGTGCCAGCAGCTCGGGACTGCGGAGCACAGATACGCAGTATTTT. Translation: CASSSGLRSTDTQYF.

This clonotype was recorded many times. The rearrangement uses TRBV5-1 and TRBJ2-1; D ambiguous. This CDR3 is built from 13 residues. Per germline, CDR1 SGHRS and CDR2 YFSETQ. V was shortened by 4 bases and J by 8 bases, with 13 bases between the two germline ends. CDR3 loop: CASSPNWKDEQFF. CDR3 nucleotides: TGCGCCAGCAGCCCAAACTGGAAGGATGAGCAGTTCTTC.

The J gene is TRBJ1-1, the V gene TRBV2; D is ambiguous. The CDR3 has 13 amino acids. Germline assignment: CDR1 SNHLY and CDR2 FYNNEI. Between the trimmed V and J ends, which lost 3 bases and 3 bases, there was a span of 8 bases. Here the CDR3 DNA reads TGTGCCAGCAGTGAGCGCGGGGACACTGAAGCTTTCTTT. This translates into CASSERGDTEAFF. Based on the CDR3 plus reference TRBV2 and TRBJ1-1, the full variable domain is EPEVTQTPSHQVTQMGQEVILRCVPISNHLYFYWYRQILGQKVEFLVSFYNNEISEKSEIFDDQFSVERPDGSNFTLKIRSTKLEDSAMYFCASSERGDTEAFFGQGTRLTVV.